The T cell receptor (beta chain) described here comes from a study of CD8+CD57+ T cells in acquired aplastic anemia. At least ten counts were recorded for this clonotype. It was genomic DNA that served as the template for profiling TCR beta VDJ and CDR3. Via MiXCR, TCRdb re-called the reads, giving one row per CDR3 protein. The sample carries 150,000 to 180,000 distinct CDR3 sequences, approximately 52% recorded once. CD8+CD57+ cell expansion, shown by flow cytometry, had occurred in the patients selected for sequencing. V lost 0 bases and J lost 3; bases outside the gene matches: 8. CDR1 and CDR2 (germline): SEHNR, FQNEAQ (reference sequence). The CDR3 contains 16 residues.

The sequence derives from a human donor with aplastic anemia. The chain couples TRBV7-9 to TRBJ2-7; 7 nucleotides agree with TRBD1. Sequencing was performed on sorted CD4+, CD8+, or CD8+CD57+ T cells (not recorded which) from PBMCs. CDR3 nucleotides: TGTGCCAGCAGCTTAGCCCACAGGGGTTCTATCTACGAGCAGTACTTC. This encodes CASSLAHRGSIYEQYF.